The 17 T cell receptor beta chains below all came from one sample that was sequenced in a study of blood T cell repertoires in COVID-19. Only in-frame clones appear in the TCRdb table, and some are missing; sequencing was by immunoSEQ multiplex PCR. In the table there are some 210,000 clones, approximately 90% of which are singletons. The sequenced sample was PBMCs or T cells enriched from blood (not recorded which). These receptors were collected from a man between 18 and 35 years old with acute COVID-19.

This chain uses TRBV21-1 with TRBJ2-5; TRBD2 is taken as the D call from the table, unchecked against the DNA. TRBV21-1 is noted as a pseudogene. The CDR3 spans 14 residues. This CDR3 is CATGGEHLQETQYF. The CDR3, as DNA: TGTGCCACCGGGGGGGAGCACCTCCAAGAGACCCAGTACTTC.

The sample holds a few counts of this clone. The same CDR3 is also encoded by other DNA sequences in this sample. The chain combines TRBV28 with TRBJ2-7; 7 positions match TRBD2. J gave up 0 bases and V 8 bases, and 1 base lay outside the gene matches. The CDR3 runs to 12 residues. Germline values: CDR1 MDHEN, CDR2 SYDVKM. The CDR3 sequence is CASRTSSYEQYF. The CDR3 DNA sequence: TGTGCCAGCCGGACTAGCTCCTACGAGCAGTACTTC.

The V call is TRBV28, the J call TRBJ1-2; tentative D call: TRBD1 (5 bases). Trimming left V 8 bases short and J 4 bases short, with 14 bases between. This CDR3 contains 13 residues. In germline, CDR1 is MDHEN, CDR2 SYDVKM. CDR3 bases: TGTGCCAGCTTTCGAGGAGACAGCTATGGCTACACCTTC. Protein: CASFRGDSYGYTF.

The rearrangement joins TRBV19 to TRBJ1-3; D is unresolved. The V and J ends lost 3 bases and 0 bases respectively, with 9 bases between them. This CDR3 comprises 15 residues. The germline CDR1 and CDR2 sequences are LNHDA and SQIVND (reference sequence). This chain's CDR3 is CASSMSTVSGNTIYF. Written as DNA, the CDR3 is TGTGCCAGTAGTATGTCCACAGTCTCTGGAAACACCATATATTTT.

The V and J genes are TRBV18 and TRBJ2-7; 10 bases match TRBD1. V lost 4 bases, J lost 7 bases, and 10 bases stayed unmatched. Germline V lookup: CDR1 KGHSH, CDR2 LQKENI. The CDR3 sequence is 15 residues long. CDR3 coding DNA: TGTGCCAGCTCACGCGAGACAGGGGGCCGAACGGAGCAGTACTTC. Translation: CASSRETGGRTEQYF.

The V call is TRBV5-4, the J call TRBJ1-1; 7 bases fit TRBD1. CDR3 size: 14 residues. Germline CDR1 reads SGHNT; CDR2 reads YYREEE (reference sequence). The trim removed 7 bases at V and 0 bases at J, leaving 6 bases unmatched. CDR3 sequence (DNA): TGTGCCAGCGGAGCCGACAGGGTGAACACTGAAGCTTTCTTT. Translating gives CASGADRVNTEAFF.

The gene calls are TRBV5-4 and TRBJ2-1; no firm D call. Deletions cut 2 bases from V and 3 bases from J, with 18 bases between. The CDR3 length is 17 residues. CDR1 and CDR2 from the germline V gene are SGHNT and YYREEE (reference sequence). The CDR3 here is CASSLIIGEIVYNEQFF. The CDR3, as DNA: TGTGCCAGCAGCTTAATCATCGGTGAAATTGTCTACAATGAGCAGTTCTTC.

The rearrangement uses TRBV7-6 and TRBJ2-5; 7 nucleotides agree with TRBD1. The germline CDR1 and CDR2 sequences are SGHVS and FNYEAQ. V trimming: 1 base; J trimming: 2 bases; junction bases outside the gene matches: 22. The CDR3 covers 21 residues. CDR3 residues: CASSLVSLVVGYRDRQETQYF. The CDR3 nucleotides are TGTGCCAGCAGCTTAGTGTCGTTGGTGGTGGGGTACCGGGACAGACAAGAGACCCAGTACTTC. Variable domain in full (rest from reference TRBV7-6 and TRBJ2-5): GAGVSQSPRYKVTKRGQDVALRCDPISGHVSLYWYRQALGQGPEFLTYFNYEAQQDKSGLPNDRFSAERPEGSISTLTIQRTEQRDSAMYRCASSLVSLVVGYRDRQETQYFGPGTRLLVL.

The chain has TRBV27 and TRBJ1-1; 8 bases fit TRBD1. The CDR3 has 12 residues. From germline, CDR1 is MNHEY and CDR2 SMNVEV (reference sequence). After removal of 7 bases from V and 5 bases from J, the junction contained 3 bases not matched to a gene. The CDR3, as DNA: TGTGCCAGCACCACAGGGGGGACTGAAGCTTTCTTT. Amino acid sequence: CASTTGGTEAFF.

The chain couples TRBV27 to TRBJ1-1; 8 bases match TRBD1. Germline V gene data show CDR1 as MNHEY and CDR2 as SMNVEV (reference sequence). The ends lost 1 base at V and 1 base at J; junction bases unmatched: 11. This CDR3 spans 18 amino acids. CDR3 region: CASSLYRGPGGWNTEAFF. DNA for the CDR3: TGTGCCAGCAGTTTATATCGGGGCCCAGGGGGCTGGAACACTGAAGCTTTCTTT.

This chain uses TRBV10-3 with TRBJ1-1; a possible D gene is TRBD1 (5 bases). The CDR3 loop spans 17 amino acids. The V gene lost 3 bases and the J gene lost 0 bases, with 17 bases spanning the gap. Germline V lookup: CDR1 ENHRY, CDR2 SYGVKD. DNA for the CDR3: TGTGCCATCAGTGAAGGGACCCGGGGGGATATGAACACTGAAGCTTTCTTT. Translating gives CAISEGTRGDMNTEAFF.

The CDR3 DNA follows: TGTGCCACCAGCAAGGACAGGGGATCCGGGGCCAACGTCCTGACTTTC. It encodes CATSKDRGSGANVLTF. The V call is TRBV15, the J call TRBJ2-6; 9 bases are a match to TRBD1. The length of the CDR3 is 16 residues. Unmatched junction bases numbered 5, after V lost 4 bases and J lost 4 bases. Germline V gene data show CDR1 as LNHNV and CDR2 as YYDKDF (reference sequence).

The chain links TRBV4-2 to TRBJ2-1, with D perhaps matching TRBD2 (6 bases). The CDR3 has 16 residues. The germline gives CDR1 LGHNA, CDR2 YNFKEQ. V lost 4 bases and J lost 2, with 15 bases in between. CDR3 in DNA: TGTGCCAGCAGCCCCATTAGCGGTCCACCCTACAATGAGCAGTTCTTC. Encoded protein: CASSPISGPPYNEQFF.

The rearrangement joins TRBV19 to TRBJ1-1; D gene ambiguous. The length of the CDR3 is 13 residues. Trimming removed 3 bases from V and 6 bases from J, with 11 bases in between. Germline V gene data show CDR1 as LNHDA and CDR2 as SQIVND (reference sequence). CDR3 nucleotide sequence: TGTGCCAGTAGTATGCTAGGAGGCTCTGAAGCTTTCTTT. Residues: CASSMLGGSEAFF.

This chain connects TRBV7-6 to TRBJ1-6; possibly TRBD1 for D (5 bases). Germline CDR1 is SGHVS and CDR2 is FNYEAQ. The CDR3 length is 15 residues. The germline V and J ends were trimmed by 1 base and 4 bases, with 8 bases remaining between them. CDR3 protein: CASSLGRGYNSPLHF. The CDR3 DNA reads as TGTGCCAGCAGCTTAGGGAGGGGTTATAATTCACCCCTCCACTTT.

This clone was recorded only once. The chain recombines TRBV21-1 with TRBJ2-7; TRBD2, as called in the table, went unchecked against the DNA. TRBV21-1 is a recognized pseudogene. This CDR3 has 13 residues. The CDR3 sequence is CASSGLAEYEQYF. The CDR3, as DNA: TGTGCCAGCTCCGGACTAGCGGAGTACGAGCAGTACTTC.

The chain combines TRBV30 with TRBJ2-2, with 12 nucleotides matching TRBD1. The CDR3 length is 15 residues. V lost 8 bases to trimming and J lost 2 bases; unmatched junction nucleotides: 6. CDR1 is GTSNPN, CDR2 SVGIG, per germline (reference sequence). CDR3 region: CARRDRGPNTGELFF. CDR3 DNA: TGTGCCCGCCGGGACAGGGGGCCCAACACCGGGGAGCTGTTTTTT.